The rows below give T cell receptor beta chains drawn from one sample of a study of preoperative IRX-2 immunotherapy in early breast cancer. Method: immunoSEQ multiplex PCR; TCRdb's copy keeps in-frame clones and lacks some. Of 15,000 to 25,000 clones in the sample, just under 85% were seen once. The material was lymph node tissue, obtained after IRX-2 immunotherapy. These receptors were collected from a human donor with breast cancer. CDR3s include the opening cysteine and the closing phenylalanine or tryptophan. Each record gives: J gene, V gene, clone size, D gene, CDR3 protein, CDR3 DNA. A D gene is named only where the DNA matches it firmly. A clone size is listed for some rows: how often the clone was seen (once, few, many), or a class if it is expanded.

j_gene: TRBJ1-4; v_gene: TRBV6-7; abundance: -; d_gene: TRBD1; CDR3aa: CASSSGQDEKLFF; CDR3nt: TGTGCCAGCAGTTCCGGACAGGATGAAAAACTGTTTTTT
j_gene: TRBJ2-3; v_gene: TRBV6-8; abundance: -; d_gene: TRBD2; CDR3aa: CASSQREGMNTQYF; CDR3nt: TGTGCCAGCAGCCAGCGGGAGGGAATGAATACGCAGTATTTT
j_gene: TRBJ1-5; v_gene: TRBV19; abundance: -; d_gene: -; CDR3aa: CASSIGGRGNGQPQHF; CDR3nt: TGTGCCAGTAGTATCGGGGGCAGGGGAAATGGTCAGCCCCAGCATTTT
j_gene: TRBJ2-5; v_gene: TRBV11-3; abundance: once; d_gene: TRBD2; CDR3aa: CASRLAGGPETQYF; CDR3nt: TGTGCCAGCAGACTAGCGGGAGGGCCAGAGACCCAGTACTTC
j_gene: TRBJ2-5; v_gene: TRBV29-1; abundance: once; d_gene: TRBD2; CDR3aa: CSLRLAGRQETQYF; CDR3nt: TGCAGCCTCCGACTAGCGGGCCGTCAAGAGACCCAGTACTTC
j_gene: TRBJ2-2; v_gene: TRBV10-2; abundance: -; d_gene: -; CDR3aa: CASGRLNTGELFF; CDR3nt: TGCGCCAGCGGGAGGCTTAACACCGGGGAGCTGTTTTTT
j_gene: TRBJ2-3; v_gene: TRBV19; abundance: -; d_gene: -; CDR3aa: CASSISGLSQDTQYF; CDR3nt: TGTGCCAGTAGTATATCTGGTTTGAGTCAAGATACGCAGTATTTT
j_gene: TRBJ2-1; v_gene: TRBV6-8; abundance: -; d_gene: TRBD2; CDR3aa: CASSLAGLAGGHNEQFF; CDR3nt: TGTGCCAGCAGTTTAGCGGGACTAGCGGGGGGCCACAATGAGCAGTTCTTC
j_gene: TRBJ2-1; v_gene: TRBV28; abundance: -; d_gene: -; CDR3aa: CASNYGPSYNEQFF; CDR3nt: TGTGCCAGCAATTATGGTCCCTCCTACAATGAGCAGTTCTTC
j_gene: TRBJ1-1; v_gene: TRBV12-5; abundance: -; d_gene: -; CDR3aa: CASGLVSRGRAFF; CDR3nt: TGTGCTAGTGGTTTGGTATCCAGGGGAAGAGCTTTCTTT
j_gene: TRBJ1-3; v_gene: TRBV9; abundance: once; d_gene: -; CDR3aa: CASSVEGLGPYSGNTIYF; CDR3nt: TGTGCCAGCAGCGTAGAAGGTTTAGGGCCCTACTCTGGAAACACCATATATTTT
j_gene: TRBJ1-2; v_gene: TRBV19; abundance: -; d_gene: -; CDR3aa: CASSRAQFDYGYTF; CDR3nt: TGTGCCAGTTCCAGGGCCCAATTCGACTATGGCTACACCTTC
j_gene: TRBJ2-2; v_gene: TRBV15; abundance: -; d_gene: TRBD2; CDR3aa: CATSRGTSGRGYTGELFF; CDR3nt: TGTGCCACCAGCAGGGGGACTAGCGGGAGAGGGTACACCGGGGAGCTGTTTTTT
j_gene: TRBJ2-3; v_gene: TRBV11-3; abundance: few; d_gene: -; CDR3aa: CASSLRGEGYPGGDTQYF; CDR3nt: TGTGCCAGCAGCTTAAGAGGCGAGGGCTACCCCGGCGGAGATACGCAGTATTTT
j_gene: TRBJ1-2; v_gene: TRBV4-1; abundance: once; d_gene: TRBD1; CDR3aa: CASSQPTGVAYGYTF; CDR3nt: TGCGCCAGCAGCCAACCCACAGGGGTGGCTTATGGCTACACCTTC
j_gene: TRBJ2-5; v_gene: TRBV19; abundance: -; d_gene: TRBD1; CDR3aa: CASNNRGETQYF; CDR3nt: TGTGCCAGTAACAACAGGGGTGAGACCCAGTACTTC
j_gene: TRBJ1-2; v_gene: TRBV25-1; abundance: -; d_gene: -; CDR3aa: CASREGYYGYTF; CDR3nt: TGTGCCAGCAGGGAAGGATACTATGGCTACACCTTC
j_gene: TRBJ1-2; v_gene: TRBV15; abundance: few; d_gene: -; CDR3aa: CATSRERDNYGYTF; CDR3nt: TGTGCCACCAGCAGAGAGCGGGATAACTATGGCTACACCTTC
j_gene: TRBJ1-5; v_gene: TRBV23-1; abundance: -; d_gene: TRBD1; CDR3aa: CASSQGTGVGWGQPQHF; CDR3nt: TGCGCCAGCAGCCAAGGGACAGGGGTAGGATGGGGACAGCCCCAGCATTTT
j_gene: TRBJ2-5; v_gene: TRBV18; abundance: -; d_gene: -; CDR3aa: CASSSGLQETQYF; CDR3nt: TGTGCCAGCTCATCGGGACTCCAAGAGACCCAGTACTTC
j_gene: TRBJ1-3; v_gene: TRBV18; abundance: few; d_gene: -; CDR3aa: CASSPWESSGNTIYF; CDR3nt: TGTGCCAGCTCACCATGGGAGAGCTCTGGAAACACCATATATTTT
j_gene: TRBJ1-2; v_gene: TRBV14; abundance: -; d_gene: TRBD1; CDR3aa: CASSQATGFNYGYTF; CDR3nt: TGTGCCAGCAGCCAAGCGACAGGGTTCAACTATGGCTACACCTTC
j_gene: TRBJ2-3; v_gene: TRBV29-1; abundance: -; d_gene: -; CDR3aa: CSVRTATSTDTQYF; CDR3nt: TGCAGCGTTAGGACAGCAACTAGCACAGATACGCAGTATTTT
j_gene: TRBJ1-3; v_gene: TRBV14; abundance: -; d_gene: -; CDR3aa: CASSQRIWVGNTIYF; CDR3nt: TGTGCCAGCAGCCAAAGGATCTGGGTTGGAAACACCATATATTTT